Sequencing of this T cell receptor beta chain was carried out in a study of cytomegalovirus exposure and HLA in healthy donors. Study results and limitations: Rates of TCR association differed by HLA locus in a later analysis, with DRB1 highest and HLA-C lowest. Data from an earlier analysis indicated that most TCR beta V segments were productive either about 87% or about 30% of the time.

Comment on this clone: Its antigen remains unknown.

The PCR made use of 60 Vbeta and 13 Jbeta primers. Profiled with immunoSEQ multiplex PCR; TCRdb holds only in-frame clones, not every one. The sample carries 95,000 to 120,000 clones, 70% to 85% recorded once. The length of the CDR3 is 14 residues. Germline CDR1 is SGDLS and CDR2 is YYNGEE. V shed 0 bases, J shed 6 bases, and the junction held 4 bases outside the gene matches. V gene TRBV9 combines with J gene TRBJ2-7; 9 bases match TRBD1. Sequencing used PBMCs. The TCR sequence derives from a woman between 35 and 50 years old in good health and CMV-seropositive. CDR3: CASSVEGQGTEQYF. CDR3 DNA: TGTGCCAGCAGCGTAGAGGGACAGGGAACCGAGCAGTACTTC.